A single sample is the source of the 31 T cell receptor beta chains below, sequenced in a study of cytomegalovirus exposure and HLA in healthy donors. The PCR contained 60 Vbeta and 13 Jbeta primers. Clones were sequenced by immunoSEQ multiplex PCR, and TCRdb holds only the in-frame ones, with some missing. The data contain about 89,000 clones, about 74% of them singletons. The specimen sequenced was PBMCs. The origin of the receptors is a young man in good health and CMV-seronegative.

The table lists this clone with a few counts. The V and J genes are TRBV11-2 and TRBJ2-7, with unresolved D. V lost 0 bases and J 2 bases, leaving 5 bases between the germline ends. There are 13 residues in the CDR3. Germline CDR1 is SGHAT and CDR2 is FQNNGV. CDR3 amino acids: CASSLERAYEQYF. CDR3 coding DNA: TGTGCCAGCAGCTTAGAACGGGCCTACGAGCAGTACTTC.

V and J are TRBV11-2 and TRBJ1-2; 7 bases match TRBD1. Germline V gene sequence: CDR1 SGHAT, CDR2 FQNNGV. The CDR3 length is 14 residues. The V segment lost 7 bases and the J segment 10 bases; nucleotides outside the gene matches: 15. CDR3: CASTPGGRTGPYTF. The DNA of the CDR3 is TGTGCCAGCACTCCTGGGGGGAGGACAGGCCCCTACACCTTC.

This chain joins TRBV28 and TRBJ2-3, with D possibly TRBD2 on 8 matching bases. Trimming removed 8 bases from V and 4 bases from J, with 22 bases in between. The germline V gene has CDR1 MDHEN and CDR2 SYDVKM. The CDR3 sequence is 16 residues long. The CDR3 DNA reads as TGTGCCAGCGCGGAGGAGGGGGCGCGGGAGGCAGATACGCAGTATTTT. Translated, it gives CASAEEGAREADTQYF.

This rearrangement joins TRBV27 to TRBJ1-2, with D tentatively TRBD1 (5 bases). CDR1 is MNHEY and CDR2 is SMNVEV in the germline V gene (reference sequence). The ends were cut back, 3 bases at V and 8 bases at J, with 16 bases in the middle. The CDR3 is 14 amino acids. CDR3 DNA sequence: TGTGCCAGCAGTTTTAATGCGGGGGGTGGGGGCTACACCTTC. This codes for CASSFNAGGGGYTF.

A single count supports this clone. The chain joins TRBV4-1 to TRBJ1-6; the D is unclear. The CDR3 is 15 amino acids. V was cut by 4 bases and J by 7 bases, with 14 bases left in between. Germline V lookup: CDR1 MGHRA, CDR2 YSYEKL. CDR3 residues: CASSRPQATNSPLHF. The DNA for the CDR3 is TGCGCCAGCAGCCGACCGCAGGCCACAAATTCACCCCTCCACTTT.

The rearrangement links TRBV20-1 to TRBJ1-2; the D gene is possibly TRBD1 (6 bases). CDR3 size: 11 residues. Trimming pared 6 bases from V and 8 bases from J, leaving 13 bases between. CDR1 and CDR2 (germline): DFQATT, SNEGSKA (reference sequence). CDR3: CSAPDSHGYTF. The CDR3 nucleotides read TGCAGTGCGCCGGACAGTCACGGCTACACCTTC.

The J gene is TRBJ2-5, the V gene TRBV7-9; no definite D call. Germline loops: CDR1 SEHNR, CDR2 FQNEAQ (reference sequence). CDR3 length equals 15 residues. Trimming removed 5 bases at V and 3 bases at J, with 16 bases between. CDR3 region: CASSPYPGKEETQYF. The CDR3 DNA is TGTGCCAGCAGCCCCTACCCAGGAAAGGAAGAGACCCAGTACTTC.

The rearrangement uses TRBV7-9 and TRBJ2-3, with no clear D. V lost 0 bases and J lost 2, with 6 bases in between. CDR3 length equals 14 residues. Germline V lookup: CDR1 SEHNR, CDR2 FQNEAQ (reference sequence). The CDR3 here is CASSLADFTDTQYF. CDR3 nucleotides: TGTGCCAGCAGCTTAGCCGACTTCACAGATACGCAGTATTTT.

The V gene is TRBV5-4, the J gene TRBJ2-1; 9 bases are shared with TRBD2. V shed 0 bases and J 7 bases; nucleotides not matched to a gene: 8. The CDR3 length is 16 residues. Per germline, CDR1 SGHNT and CDR2 YYREEE (reference sequence). In DNA form, the CDR3 reads TGTGCCAGCAGCTTGGATGGAGCGGGAGGTTGGAATGAGCAGTTCTTC. This sequence encodes CASSLDGAGGWNEQFF.

The chain is built from TRBV6-6 and TRBJ2-2, with D possibly being TRBD1 (7 bases). Germline CDR1 reads MNHNY; CDR2 reads SVGAGI (reference sequence). V shed 5 bases and J shed 6 bases, with 13 bases lying between them. CDR3 length: 14 residues. The CDR3 DNA reads TGTGCCAGCAGTCCAACAGGGGAGGCCGGGGAGCTGTTTTTT. Translation gives CASSPTGEAGELFF.

The V and J genes are TRBV7-2 and TRBJ1-6; unclear D gene. The CDR3 runs to 17 residues. The germline V and J ends were trimmed by 5 bases and 0 bases, with 14 bases remaining between them. CDR1 is SGHTA, CDR2 FQGNSA, per germline. The CDR3 bases are TGTGCCAGCAGCGCACGGAGGGAGAGCTCCTATAATTCACCCCTCCACTTT. Residues: CASSARRESSYNSPLHF.

The chain uses TRBV19 and TRBJ1-1, with D tentatively TRBD1 (5 bases). Germline assignment: CDR1 LNHDA and CDR2 SQIVND (reference sequence). V lost 5 bases, J lost 0 bases, and 19 bases lay in between. The CDR3 spans 17 residues. CDR3 DNA: TGTGCCAGTAGTGGGAGGGGCGAGGGACTCATGAACACTGAAGCTTTCTTT. This encodes CASSGRGEGLMNTEAFF.

V and J are TRBV30 and TRBJ1-1, with TRBD1 matching 7 bases. CDR1 is GTSNPN, CDR2 SVGIG, per germline (reference sequence). Trimming at V came to 1 base and at J to 5 bases, leaving 10 bases not matched to a gene. This CDR3 is 15 amino acids long. CDR3 amino acids: CAWSGKTGSGTEAFF. Here the CDR3 DNA reads TGTGCCTGGAGTGGGAAGACAGGGTCGGGTACTGAAGCTTTCTTT. Supplemented by reference TRBV30 and TRBJ1-1, the full variable domain reads SQTIHQWPATLVQPVGSPLSLECTVEGTSNPNLYWYRQAAGRGLQLLFYSVGIGQISSEVPQNLSASRPQDRQFILSSKKLLLSDSGFYLCAWSGKTGSGTEAFFGQGTRLTVV.

The V call is TRBV10-3, the J call TRBJ2-3; D gene uncertain. Per germline, CDR1 ENHRY and CDR2 SYGVKD. V gave up 2 bases and J gave up 1 base, with 7 bases separating them. There are 14 residues in the CDR3. The CDR3 bases are TGTGCCATCAGTGAGGGGCAGGGCACAGATACGCAGTATTTT. Protein product: CAISEGQGTDTQYF.

The chain employs TRBV7-6 and TRBJ2-5; the match to TRBD2 covers 9 bases. Germline V CDR1 and CDR2: SGHVS, FNYEAQ. V lost 2 bases and J lost 2; bases outside the gene matches: 3. The CDR3 has 15 residues. CDR3 in amino acids: CASSLFSGGQETQYF. In DNA form, the CDR3 reads TGTGCCAGCAGCTTATTCAGCGGGGGGCAAGAGACCCAGTACTTC.

The rearrangement links TRBV5-1 to TRBJ2-5; TRBD2 agrees at 8 bases. Germline loops: CDR1 SGHRS, CDR2 YFSETQ. The J segment lost 5 bases and the V segment lost 2 bases, leaving 14 bases of the junction unmatched. This CDR3 has 17 amino acids. This CDR3 is CASSFNGGAWPVETQYF. The CDR3 DNA reads as TGCGCCAGCAGCTTTAACGGGGGGGCGTGGCCGGTTGAGACCCAGTACTTC.

The gene calls are TRBV9 and TRBJ2-5, with D perhaps matching TRBD2 (5 bases). CDR3 length equals 14 residues. Trimming left V 4 bases short and J 7 bases short, with 17 bases between. CDR1 and CDR2 (germline): SGDLS, YYNGEE. The CDR3 protein is CASSTRPKGGTQYF. CDR3 bases: TGTGCCAGCAGCACCCGCCCGAAAGGAGGGACCCAGTACTTC.

This rearrangement joins TRBV20-1 to TRBJ2-1; D is undetermined. Germline V gene lookup returns CDR1 DFQATT and CDR2 SNEGSKA (reference sequence). CDR3 length: 11 residues. The CDR3 DNA reads as TGCAGCAGTCGCTCCTACAATGAGCAGTTCTTC. Translation gives CSSRSYNEQFF.

The V call is TRBV6-5, the J call TRBJ2-1; D possibly corresponds to TRBD2 (5 bases). V dropped 2 bases and J dropped 6 bases, with 8 bases sitting between them. Germline lookup yields CDR1 MNHEY and CDR2 SVGAGI. This CDR3 contains 13 residues. The CDR3 is CASSYGLPNEQFF. CDR3 nucleotide sequence: TGTGCCAGCAGTTACGGACTGCCCAATGAGCAGTTCTTC.

The chain employs TRBV11-2 and TRBJ2-2; 9 bases fit TRBD2. The CDR3 has 18 amino acids. The V segment lost 1 base and the J segment 0 bases; nucleotides outside the gene matches: 6. CDR1 and CDR2 (germline): SGHAT, FQNNGV. CDR3 DNA sequence: TGTGCCAGCAGCTTAGGGCGGGGGGGCGGAGCGAACACCGGGGAGCTGTTTTTT. This sequence encodes CASSLGRGGGANTGELFF.

The rearrangement joins TRBV11-2 to TRBJ2-7, with D tentatively TRBD1 (5 bases). The germline V and J ends were trimmed by 5 bases and 4 bases, with 21 bases remaining between them. CDR1 is SGHAT and CDR2 is FQNNGV in the germline V gene. CDR3 length: 16 amino acids. The CDR3 sequence: CASSLNIAAGSYEQYF. The CDR3 coding sequence is TGTGCCAGCAGCCTTAATATTGCGGCAGGGTCGTACGAGCAGTACTTC.

V is TRBV28 and J is TRBJ1-2, with 12 bases identical to TRBD1. The CDR3 loop spans 13 amino acids. The V and J ends lost 6 bases and 11 bases, in that order; junction bases with no gene match: 7. Germline CDR1 MDHEN, CDR2 SYDVKM. CDR3 bases: TGTGCCAGCAGACTGGGACAGGGGGCTGGGTACACCTTC. Translating it yields CASRLGQGAGYTF.

The chain links TRBV9 to TRBJ2-5; the D gene is possibly TRBD1 (6 bases). This CDR3 contains 14 residues. Germline V gene sequence: CDR1 SGDLS, CDR2 YYNGEE. V shed 6 bases and J shed 1 base, with 13 bases lying between them. In nucleotides, the CDR3 is TGTGCCAGCACGATTGGACAGTCCCAAGAGACCCAGTACTTC. Encoded protein: CASTIGQSQETQYF.

The chain is built from TRBV6-5 and TRBJ1-2; D might be TRBD1 (5 bases). The ends were cut back, 5 bases at V and 10 bases at J, with 11 bases in the middle. Germline V gene sequence: CDR1 MNHEY, CDR2 SVGAGI. The CDR3 is 11 residues long. The CDR3 spells CASSNGGAYTF. In nucleotides, the CDR3 is TGTGCCAGCAGTAACGGGGGTGCCTACACCTTC.

The chain has TRBV19 and TRBJ2-5, with 7 bases that match TRBD1. The J call may be in error: the DNA end matches TRBJ2-7 better. The CDR3 consists of 15 residues. CDR1 LNHDA and CDR2 SQIVND come from the germline V gene (reference sequence). The CDR3 loop is CASSIGTGPTYEQYF. CDR3 bases: TGTGCCAGTAGTATAGGGACAGGCCCTACCTACGAGCAGTACTTC.

The genes are TRBV18 and TRBJ2-1, with 12 bases fitting TRBD2. J lost 12 bases, V lost 0 bases, and 12 bases had no gene match. Per germline, CDR1 KGHSH and CDR2 LQKENI. The CDR3 extends over 17 amino acids. This CDR3 is CASSPPTSGRWGAWQFF. The CDR3 DNA reads as TGTGCCAGCTCACCACCCACTAGCGGGAGGTGGGGAGCCTGGCAGTTCTTC.

The rearrangement joins TRBV11-2 to TRBJ1-6, with a possible D match to TRBD1 (5 bases). Germline values: CDR1 SGHAT, CDR2 FQNNGV. The V gene lost 2 bases and the J gene lost 8 bases, with 10 bases spanning the gap. The CDR3 loop spans 14 amino acids. Written as DNA, the CDR3 is TGTGCCAGCAGCTTACAGGGAATGGATTCACCCCTCCACTTT. Encoded protein: CASSLQGMDSPLHF. The whole variable domain, filled in from reference TRBV11-2 and TRBJ1-6, reads EAGVAQSPRYKIIEKRQSVAFWCNPISGHATLYWYQQILGQGPKLLIQFQNNGVVDDSQLPKDRFSAERLKGVDSTLKIQPAKLEDSAVYLCASSLQGMDSPLHFGNGTRLTVT.

The DNA of the CDR3 is TGCGCCAGCAGCCAAGATGTCCTAGCGGCCATGGGGTTTACCGGGGAGCTGTTTTTT. Amino acids: CASSQDVLAAMGFTGELFF. The chain couples TRBV4-3 to TRBJ2-2, with 7 bases matching TRBD2. There are 19 residues in the CDR3. V was pared by 0 bases and J by 5 bases, with 15 bases of the junction left unmatched. Per germline, CDR1 LGHNA and CDR2 YSLEER.

The chain links TRBV2 to TRBJ1-2; TRBD1 might be the D (6 bases). The CDR3 runs to 15 residues. The germline V gene has CDR1 SNHLY and CDR2 FYNNEI. V lost 9 bases to trimming and J lost 7 bases, with 24 bases between them. In DNA form, the CDR3 reads TGTGCCAGTCCTACCGTGGGGGGGGCTCTGGCTGGCTACACCTTC. As protein: CASPTVGGALAGYTF.

This clone came up a few times. The chain has TRBV6-5 and TRBJ1-1; no clear D gene. Germline V lookup: CDR1 MNHEY, CDR2 SVGAGI. V was trimmed by 2 bases and J by 2 bases, leaving 15 bases between them. This CDR3 has 16 residues. The CDR3 is CASSYPRGGGNTEAFF. CDR3 in DNA: TGTGCCAGCAGTTACCCCCGAGGAGGAGGAAACACTGAAGCTTTCTTT.

The chain recombines TRBV5-4 with TRBJ2-7; 7 bases agree with TRBD2. The trim removed 4 bases at V and 4 bases at J, leaving 8 bases unmatched. The CDR3 is made up of 14 amino acids. Germline V gene lookup returns CDR1 SGHNT and CDR2 YYREEE (reference sequence). The chain's CDR3 is CASSPEWGGYEQYF. The DNA of the CDR3 is TGTGCCAGCAGCCCTGAATGGGGAGGGTACGAGCAGTACTTC.